Listed here are 12 T cell receptor beta chains from one sample, sequenced in a study of OX40 agonist ivuxolimab in advanced cancers. Libraries were prepared by immunoSEQ multiplex PCR; TCRdb keeps only in-frame clonotypes and omits some of them. Of approximately 19,000 clones detected, approximately 79% appear once; the ten largest clones hold approximately 15%. The sample here was CD4+ or CD8+ T cells sorted from blood, taken in a trial of the OX40 agonist ivuxolimab. The receptors here all came from an adult with an advanced solid tumor such as melanoma, head and neck, liver or kidney cancer.

The chain uses TRBV4-1 and TRBJ1-1; tentatively, D is TRBD1 (6 bases). This CDR3 has 14 amino acids. CDR1 MGHRA and CDR2 YSYEKL come from the germline V gene. The V gene lost 5 bases and the J gene lost 4 bases, with 14 bases spanning the gap. The CDR3 is CASSYWDTVTEAFF. CDR3 DNA: TGCGCCAGCAGCTATTGGGACACCGTCACTGAAGCTTTCTTT.

The chain is built from TRBV28 and TRBJ2-5; unclear D gene. CDR3 length: 13 residues. Trimming shortened V by 6 bases and J by 7 bases, and 15 bases separated the two germline ends. Germline V gene lookup returns CDR1 MDHEN and CDR2 SYDVKM. The DNA for the CDR3 is TGTGCCAGCAGCCTGACGCTTAGAGCGACCCAGTACTTC. As protein: CASSLTLRATQYF.

This clone was recorded only once. The chain carries TRBV28 and TRBJ2-4; D is possibly TRBD1 or TRBD2 (5 bases each). CDR1 is MDHEN, CDR2 SYDVKM, per germline. The CDR3 is 14 residues long. Trimming pared 5 bases from V and 3 bases from J, leaving 11 bases between. The CDR3 reads CASSGDGDKNIQYF. In DNA, the CDR3 is TGTGCCAGCAGTGGGGACGGCGACAAAAACATTCAGTACTTC.

The chain carries TRBV10-3 and TRBJ2-1; the match to TRBD1 covers 8 bases. The CDR3 has 12 residues. V trimming: 7 bases; J trimming: 7 bases; junction bases outside the gene matches: 3. Germline CDR1 reads ENHRY; CDR2 reads SYGVKD. The CDR3 DNA reads as TGTGCCATCAAGCAGGGGGCAAATGAGCAGTTCTTC. This gives the protein CAIKQGANEQFF.

The chain employs TRBV2 and TRBJ2-3; TRBD1 might be the D (6 bases). The CDR3 is 12 amino acids. Trimming removed 8 bases from V and 7 bases from J, with 13 bases in between. The germline gives CDR1 SNHLY, CDR2 FYNNEI. The CDR3 loop is CASSPGHNTQYF. The CDR3 region has the DNA TGTGCCAGCTCGCCGGGACACAATACGCAGTATTTT.

V is TRBV20-1 and J is TRBJ2-7; no reliable D call. The CDR3 runs 11 residues. Germline lookup yields CDR1 DFQATT and CDR2 SNEGSKA (reference sequence). The V and J ends lost 7 bases and 0 bases respectively, with 7 bases between them. The DNA for the CDR3 is TGCAGTGGGGCCAGCTCCTACGAGCAGTACTTC. Translated, it gives CSGASSYEQYF.

The V and J genes are TRBV27 and TRBJ2-1; TRBD1 matches 7 bases. CDR1 is MNHEY and CDR2 is SMNVEV in the germline V gene (reference sequence). Trimming at V came to 6 bases and at J to 6 bases, leaving 2 bases not matched to a gene. The CDR3 totals 12 residues. CDR3 sequence (DNA): TGTGCCAGCAGCGGGACAGTCAATGAGCAGTTCTTC. This gives the protein CASSGTVNEQFF.

This sequence joins TRBV28 and TRBJ2-4; TRBD2 matches at 7 bases. The trim removed 8 bases at V and 5 bases at J, leaving 12 bases unmatched. This CDR3 region has 15 residues. Germline CDR1 MDHEN, CDR2 SYDVKM. CDR3 region: CASGGVPGPQNIQYF. The CDR3 DNA reads TGTGCCAGCGGGGGGGTTCCAGGCCCCCAAAACATTCAGTACTTC.

This chain uses TRBV4-1 with TRBJ2-7; possible D gene TRBD1, 5 bases. V dropped 1 base and J dropped 4 bases, with 11 bases sitting between them. CDR3 length: 14 residues. Per germline, CDR1 MGHRA and CDR2 YSYEKL. CDR3 in amino acids: CASSQALGVYEQYF. The CDR3 nucleotides read TGCGCCAGCAGCCAAGCGCTAGGGGTATACGAGCAGTACTTC.

This rearrangement joins TRBV28 to TRBJ1-1; D is ambiguous. The length of the CDR3 is 15 residues. V was clipped by 5 bases and J by 1 base, with 14 bases between them. Germline CDR1 is MDHEN and CDR2 is SYDVKM. CDR3 sequence reads: CASSLLTSSNTEAFF. CDR3 sequence (DNA): TGTGCCAGCAGTCTATTGACCAGCTCGAACACTGAAGCTTTCTTT. Full variable domain (rest looked up from reference TRBV28 and TRBJ1-1): DVKVTQSSRYLVKRTGEKVFLECVQDMDHENMFWYRQDPGLGLRLIYFSYDVKMKEKGDIPEGYSVSREKKERFSLILESASTNQTSMYLCASSLLTSSNTEAFFGQGTRLTVV.

The chain employs TRBV4-1 and TRBJ1-2; D remains ambiguous. Looked up from germline, CDR1 is MGHRA and CDR2 is YSYEKL. There are 15 residues in the CDR3. Trimming stripped 4 bases from V and 4 bases from J, with 16 bases between. The CDR3 loop is CASSRLSGVFYGYTF. The CDR3 DNA sequence: TGCGCCAGCAGCCGGCTGTCCGGTGTTTTCTATGGCTACACCTTC.

This chain joins TRBV6-6 and TRBJ2-1; 14 nucleotides agree with TRBD2. Germline CDR1 reads MNHNY; CDR2 reads SVGAGI (reference sequence). CDR3 length: 16 amino acids. V shed 2 bases and J 10 bases; nucleotides not matched to a gene: 7. CDR3 amino acids: CASSYQGTSGGYEQFF. In nucleotides, the CDR3 is TGTGCCAGCAGTTACCAAGGGACTAGCGGGGGATACGAGCAGTTCTTC.